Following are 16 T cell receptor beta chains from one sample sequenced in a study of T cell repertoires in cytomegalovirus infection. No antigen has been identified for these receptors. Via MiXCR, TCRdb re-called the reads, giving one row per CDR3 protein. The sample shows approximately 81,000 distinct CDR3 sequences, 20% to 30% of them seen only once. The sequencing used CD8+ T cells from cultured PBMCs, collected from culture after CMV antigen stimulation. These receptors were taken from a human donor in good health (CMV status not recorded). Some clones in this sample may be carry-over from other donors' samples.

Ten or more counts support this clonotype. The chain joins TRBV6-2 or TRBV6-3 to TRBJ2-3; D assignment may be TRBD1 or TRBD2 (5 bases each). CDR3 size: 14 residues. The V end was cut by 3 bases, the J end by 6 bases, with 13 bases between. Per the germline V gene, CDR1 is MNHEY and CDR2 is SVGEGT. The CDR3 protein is CASSYTQGVDTQYF. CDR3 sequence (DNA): TGTGCCAGCAGTTATACCCAGGGAGTGGATACGCAGTATTTT.

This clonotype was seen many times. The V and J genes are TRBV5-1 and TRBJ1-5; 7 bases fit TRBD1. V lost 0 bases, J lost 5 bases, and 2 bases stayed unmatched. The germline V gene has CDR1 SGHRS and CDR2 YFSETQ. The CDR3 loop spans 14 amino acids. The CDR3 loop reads CASSLGQGDQPQHF. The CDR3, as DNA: TGCGCCAGCAGCTTGGGACAGGGCGATCAGCCCCAGCATTTT.

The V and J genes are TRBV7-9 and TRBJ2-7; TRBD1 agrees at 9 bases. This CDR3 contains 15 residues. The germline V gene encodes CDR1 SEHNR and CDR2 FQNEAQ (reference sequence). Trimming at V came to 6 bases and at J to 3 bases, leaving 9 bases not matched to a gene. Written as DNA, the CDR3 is TGTGCCAGCAGTTACGCACAGGGGGCTAGCTACGAGCAGTACTTC. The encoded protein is CASSYAQGASYEQYF.

This chain's CDR3 is CASSQAPQTGGGTDTQYF. DNA of the CDR3: TGCGCCAGCAGCCAAGCCCCCCAGACAGGGGGAGGCACAGATACGCAGTATTTT. This chain joins TRBV4-3 and TRBJ2-3, with 9 bases lining up with TRBD1. The germline V gene encodes CDR1 LGHNA and CDR2 YSLEER. The CDR3 totals 18 residues. Trimming took 1 base from V and 1 from J; bases not matched to a gene: 9.

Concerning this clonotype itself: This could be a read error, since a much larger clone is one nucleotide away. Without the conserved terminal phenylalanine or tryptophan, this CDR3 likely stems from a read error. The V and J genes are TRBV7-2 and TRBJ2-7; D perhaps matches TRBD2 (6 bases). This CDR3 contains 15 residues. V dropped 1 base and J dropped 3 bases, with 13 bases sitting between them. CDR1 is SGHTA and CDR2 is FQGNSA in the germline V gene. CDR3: CASSLVASAFYEQYL. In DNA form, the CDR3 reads TGTGCCAGCAGCTTAGTGGCTAGCGCCTTCTACGAGCAGTACCTC.

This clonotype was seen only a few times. The CDR3 DNA reads TGTGCCAGCAGCTCGGGAGGGCCGACAGATACGCAGTATTTT. Encoded protein: CASSSGGPTDTQYF. This chain connects TRBV7-9 to TRBJ2-3, with 8 bases that match TRBD2. Germline CDR1 is SEHNR and CDR2 is FQNEAQ (reference sequence). CDR3 size: 14 residues. V trimming: 4 bases; J trimming: 3 bases; junction bases outside the gene matches: 3.

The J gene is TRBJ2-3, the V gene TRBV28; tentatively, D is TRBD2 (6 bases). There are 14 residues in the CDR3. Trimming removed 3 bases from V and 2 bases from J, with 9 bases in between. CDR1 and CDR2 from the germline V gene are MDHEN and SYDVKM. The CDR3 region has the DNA TGTGCCAGCAGTTTGGAGGGATACACAGATACGCAGTATTTT. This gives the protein CASSLEGYTDTQYF. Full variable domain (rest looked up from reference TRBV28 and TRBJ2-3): DVKVTQSSRYLVKRTGEKVFLECVQDMDHENMFWYRQDPGLGLRLIYFSYDVKMKEKGDIPEGYSVSREKKERFSLILESASTNQTSMYLCASSLEGYTDTQYFGPGTRLTVL.

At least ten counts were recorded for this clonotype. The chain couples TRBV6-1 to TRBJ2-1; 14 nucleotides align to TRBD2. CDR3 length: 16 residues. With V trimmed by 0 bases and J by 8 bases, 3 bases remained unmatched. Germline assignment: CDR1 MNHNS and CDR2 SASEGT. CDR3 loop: CASSEAMGLAGDEQFF. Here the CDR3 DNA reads TGTGCCAGCAGTGAAGCGATGGGACTAGCGGGAGATGAGCAGTTCTTC.

The CDR3 sequence is CASSPRGRGYTF. The CDR3 DNA reads TGTGCCAGCAGCCCCAGGGGAAGGGGCTACACCTTC. This rearrangement joins TRBV27 to TRBJ1-2, with D perhaps TRBD1 (6 bases). In germline, CDR1 is MNHEY, CDR2 SMNVEV (reference sequence). With 6 bases removed from V and 8 bases from J, the gap between germline ends came to 13 bases. The CDR3 loop spans 12 amino acids.

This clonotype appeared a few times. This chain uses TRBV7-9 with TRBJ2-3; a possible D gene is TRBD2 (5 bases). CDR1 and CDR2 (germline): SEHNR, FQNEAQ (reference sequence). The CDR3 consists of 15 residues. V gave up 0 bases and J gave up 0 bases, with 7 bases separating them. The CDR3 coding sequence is TGTGCCAGCAGCTTAGCGGGAGCTAGCACAGATACGCAGTATTTT. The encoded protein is CASSLAGASTDTQYF.

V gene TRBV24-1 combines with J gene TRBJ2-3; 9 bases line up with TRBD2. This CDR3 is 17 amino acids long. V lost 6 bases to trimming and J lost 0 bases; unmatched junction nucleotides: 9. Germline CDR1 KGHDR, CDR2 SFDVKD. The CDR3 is CATSRSSSGGSTDTQYF. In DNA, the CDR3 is TGTGCCACCAGTCGTTCTTCCAGCGGGGGGAGCACAGATACGCAGTATTTT.

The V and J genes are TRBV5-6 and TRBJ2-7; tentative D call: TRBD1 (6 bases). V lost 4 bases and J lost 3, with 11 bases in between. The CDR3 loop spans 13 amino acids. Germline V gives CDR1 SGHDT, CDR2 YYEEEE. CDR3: CASSQGSGYEQYF. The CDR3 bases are TGTGCCAGCAGCCAGGGGAGCGGCTACGAGCAGTACTTC.

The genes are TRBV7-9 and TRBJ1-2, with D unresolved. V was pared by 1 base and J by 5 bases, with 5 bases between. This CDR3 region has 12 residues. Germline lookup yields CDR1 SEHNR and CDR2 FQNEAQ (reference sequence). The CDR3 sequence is CASSLDSYGYTF. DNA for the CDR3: TGTGCCAGCAGCTTAGACAGTTATGGCTACACCTTC.

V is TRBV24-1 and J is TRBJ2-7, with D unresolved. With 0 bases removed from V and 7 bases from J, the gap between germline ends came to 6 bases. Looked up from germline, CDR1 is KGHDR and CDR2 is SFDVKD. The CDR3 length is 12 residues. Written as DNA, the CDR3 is TGTGCCACCAGTGATTTGATCGGGGAGCAGTACTTC. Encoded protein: CATSDLIGEQYF.

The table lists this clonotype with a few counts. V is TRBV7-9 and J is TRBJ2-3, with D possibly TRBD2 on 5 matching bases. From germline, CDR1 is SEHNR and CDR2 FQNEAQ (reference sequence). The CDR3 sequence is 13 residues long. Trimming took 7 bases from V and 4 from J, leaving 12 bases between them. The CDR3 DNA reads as TGTGCCAGCAACCGACTAACGGCAGATACGCAGTATTTT. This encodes CASNRLTADTQYF.

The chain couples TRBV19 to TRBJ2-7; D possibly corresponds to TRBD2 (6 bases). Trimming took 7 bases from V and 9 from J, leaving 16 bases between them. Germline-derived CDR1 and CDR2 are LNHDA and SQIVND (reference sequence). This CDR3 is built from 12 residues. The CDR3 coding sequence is TGTGCCAGTATGGAGGGTTCGTATGGGCAGTACTTC. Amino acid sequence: CASMEGSYGQYF.